This T cell receptor (beta chain) was sequenced for a study of blood T cell repertoires in COVID-19. Turning to the study itself: From the United States, Italy and Spain came samples of acute and convalescent COVID-19. Sources were T cells, B-cell-depleted T cells, or PBMCs; the material itself was cDNA or gDNA.

Trimming took 4 bases from V and 5 from J; bases not matched to a gene: 6. CDR1 and CDR2 (germline): SGHDT, YYEEEE. The CDR3 is 14 residues long. As handled by the study authors: Quantification of nucleated cells was approximated via reference gene primer amplification. The data were produced by immunoSEQ multiplex PCR, yet TCRdb's version contains in-frame clones alone and is incomplete. D and trimming come from the DNA, and the V and J calls and clone size come from that table. The sample carries around 200,000 clones, 85% to 90% recorded once. This TCR was recovered from a woman aged 80 or older in a cohort sampled during active or convalescent COVID-19. Sequencing was done on a sample of peripheral blood. The J gene is TRBJ1-1, the V gene TRBV5-6; TRBD1 matches at 9 bases. The CDR3 DNA reads as TGTGCCAGCAGCGTCGGACAGGGGAGGACTGAAGCTTTCTTT. Protein: CASSVGQGRTEAFF. The full variable domain, completed using reference TRBV5-6 and TRBJ1-1, is DAGVTQSPTHLIKTRGQQVTLRCSPKSGHDTVSWYQQALGQGPQFIFQYYEEEERQRGNFPDRFSGHQFPNYSSELNVNALLLGDSALYLCASSVGQGRTEAFFGQGTRLTVV.